A single sample is the source of the 26 T cell receptor beta chains below, sequenced in a study of identifying expanded T cells in peripheral blood. Sequencing was performed with immunoSEQ multiplex PCR; in TCRdb, only in-frame clones are kept and a portion is missing. Counted here are some 130,000 clones, about 86% occurring once; the ten biggest clones make up more than 7%. The source material was blood. The receptors shown here come from a person aged 18 to 75 in good health.

The genes are TRBV9 and TRBJ2-3; possibly TRBD2 for D (5 bases). The V end was cut by 5 bases, the J end by 6 bases, with 7 bases between. The CDR3 has 11 residues. Germline CDR1 SGDLS, CDR2 YYNGEE. The CDR3 DNA reads TGTGCCAGCAGTGGCGGGGATACGCAGTATTTT. Its protein product is CASSGGDTQYF.

The genes are TRBV5-1 and TRBJ2-7; the D is unclear. The ends were cut back, 0 bases at V and 3 bases at J, with 10 bases in the middle. This CDR3 has 14 residues. Germline V gives CDR1 SGHRS, CDR2 YFSETQ. In nucleotides, the CDR3 is TGCGCCAGCAGCTTGGATGGTCTAAGCTACGAGCAGTACTTC. Its translation: CASSLDGLSYEQYF.

V usage is TRBV7-6 and J usage is TRBJ2-3, with 10 bases aligning to TRBD2. V was clipped by 4 bases and J by 1 base; unmatched bases: 14. This CDR3 has 19 residues. From germline, CDR1 is SGHVS and CDR2 FNYEAQ. The CDR3 region is CASSSGLAGESWGTDTQYF. The CDR3 bases are TGTGCCAGCAGCTCAGGTCTAGCGGGAGAGTCATGGGGCACAGATACGCAGTATTTT.

This sequence joins TRBV30 and TRBJ1-1; TRBD1 agrees at 8 bases. After removal of 3 bases from V and 1 base from J, the junction contained 10 bases not matched to a gene. CDR1 is GTSNPN, CDR2 SVGIG, per germline (reference sequence). The CDR3 is made up of 16 amino acids. CDR3 DNA sequence: TGTGCCTGGAGACCTCGTCCGGGACAGGAGAACACTGAAGCTTTCTTT. Protein: CAWRPRPGQENTEAFF.

This clone was seen only a few times. The chain links TRBV28 to TRBJ2-7; D remains ambiguous. CDR1 is MDHEN, CDR2 SYDVKM, per germline. This CDR3 is built from 12 residues. V shed 5 bases and J shed 1 base, with 6 bases lying between them. The CDR3 DNA reads TGTGCCAGCAGTAAACGATCCTACGAGCAGTACTTC. Protein: CASSKRSYEQYF.

This rearrangement joins TRBV18 to TRBJ2-3; 13 nucleotides line up with TRBD2. In germline, CDR1 is KGHSH, CDR2 LQKENI. The CDR3 has 15 amino acids. V shed 5 bases and J 7 bases; nucleotides not matched to a gene: 6. CDR3 coding DNA: TGTGCCAGCTCAAGGACTAGCGGGAGCCTAAATACGCAGTATTTT. It translates to CASSRTSGSLNTQYF.

This clone was observed a single time. V usage is TRBV9 and J usage is TRBJ1-5, with a weak D call TRBD1 (5 bases). V was cut by 4 bases and J by 3 bases, with 8 bases left in between. Germline V lookup: CDR1 SGDLS, CDR2 YYNGEE. This CDR3 comprises 13 residues. The CDR3 protein is CASSRQTNQPQHF. In DNA, the CDR3 is TGTGCCAGCAGCCGACAGACCAATCAGCCCCAGCATTTT.

The chain links TRBV5-6 to TRBJ1-1; a possible D gene is TRBD1 (6 bases). Germline V lookup: CDR1 SGHDT, CDR2 YYEEEE. Trimming removed 0 bases from V and 4 bases from J, with 7 bases in between. This CDR3 spans 13 amino acids. CDR3 DNA sequence: TGTGCCAGCAGCTTGGAGGGGGGCACTGAAGCTTTCTTT. Protein product: CASSLEGGTEAFF.

The chain is built from TRBV5-1 and TRBJ1-1; D gene uncertain. Trimming took 0 bases from V and 4 from J, leaving 7 bases between them. The CDR3 covers 13 residues. In germline, CDR1 is SGHRS, CDR2 YFSETQ. CDR3 DNA: TGCGCCAGCAGCTTGGGTATCCGCACTGAAGCTTTCTTT. Protein sequence: CASSLGIRTEAFF.

The V call is TRBV6-6, the J call TRBJ2-7; 9 nucleotides align to TRBD2. The V and J ends lost 6 bases and 5 bases, in that order; junction bases with no gene match: 11. This CDR3 has 15 amino acids. Germline V gives CDR1 MNHNY, CDR2 SVGAGI (reference sequence). The chain's CDR3 is CASSPLGAGGDEQYF. The CDR3 DNA is TGTGCCAGCAGCCCCTTGGGTGCGGGAGGGGACGAGCAGTACTTC.

The J gene is TRBJ2-1, the V gene TRBV25-1, with D possibly being TRBD1 (6 bases). The germline V gene encodes CDR1 MGHDK and CDR2 SYGVNS. The CDR3 has 16 amino acids. V dropped 4 bases and J dropped 5 bases, with 18 bases sitting between them. Written as DNA, the CDR3 is TGTGCCAGCAGTGCCACAGGGCTTTCCCGGGACAATGAGCAGTTCTTC. Translated, it gives CASSATGLSRDNEQFF.

This chain joins TRBV18 and TRBJ1-1, with D uncertain. The germline V gene has CDR1 KGHSH and CDR2 LQKENI. The CDR3 is 13 amino acids. The ends were cut back, 6 bases at V and 4 bases at J, with 12 bases in the middle. CDR3 sequence reads: CASSPGRGTEAFF. CDR3 bases: TGTGCCAGCTCCCCCGGGCGCGGCACTGAAGCTTTCTTT.

This chain links TRBV7-3 with TRBJ2-3; weak D call: TRBD1 (6 bases). Germline CDR1 SGHTA, CDR2 FQGTGA. V lost 4 bases and J lost 0, with 17 bases in between. The CDR3 length is 17 residues. The CDR3 DNA reads TGTGCCAGCAGCTCCCCACCTGGACAGCTAAGCACAGATACGCAGTATTTT. It translates to CASSSPPGQLSTDTQYF. The full variable domain, rest sourced from reference TRBV7-3 and TRBJ2-3, is GAGVSQTPSNKVTEKGKYVELRCDPISGHTALYWYRQSLGQGPEFLIYFQGTGAADDSGLPNDRFFAVRPEGSVSTLKIQRTERGDSAVYLCASSSPPGQLSTDTQYFGPGTRLTVL.

The V gene is TRBV7-9, the J gene TRBJ2-7; D may be TRBD2 (5 bases). This CDR3 is built from 17 residues. With 5 bases removed from V and 7 bases from J, the gap between germline ends came to 27 bases. CDR1 SEHNR and CDR2 FQNEAQ come from the germline V gene (reference sequence). The DNA for the CDR3 is TGTGCCAGCAGCGGAGCGGTCCGTGCTAGCCACTACGGGGAGCAGTACTTC. This encodes CASSGAVRASHYGEQYF.

V is TRBV6-6 and J is TRBJ2-3; TRBD2 matches 10 bases. Germline CDR1 MNHNY, CDR2 SVGAGI (reference sequence). The J segment lost 3 bases and the V segment lost 2 bases, leaving 2 bases of the junction unmatched. The CDR3 runs to 15 residues. CDR3 DNA: TGTGCCAGCAGTTACACACTAGCGGGAACAGATACGCAGTATTTT. Encoded protein: CASSYTLAGTDTQYF.

The chain links TRBV7-3 to TRBJ2-1; D gene uncertain. V was trimmed by 3 bases and J by 6 bases, leaving 15 bases between them. The germline gives CDR1 SGHTA, CDR2 FQGTGA. The CDR3 has 15 residues. Written as DNA, the CDR3 is TGTGCCAGCAGCTTTACTCGAGAAATGACCAATGAGCAGTTCTTC. This gives the protein CASSFTREMTNEQFF.

This clone was seen just once. This chain joins TRBV15 and TRBJ2-5; D call uncertain. The J call could be wrong; TRBJ2-7 is a better fit for the DNA end. The germline gives CDR1 LNHNV, CDR2 YYDKDF (reference sequence). CDR3 length: 12 amino acids. CDR3 in DNA: TGTGCCACCAGCCTTAACACGGACGAGCAGTACTTC. It translates to CATSLNTDEQYF.

The rearrangement uses TRBV19 and TRBJ2-2; TRBD1 agrees at 10 bases. Germline CDR1 reads LNHDA; CDR2 reads SQIVND (reference sequence). The CDR3 spans 16 residues. V trimming: 6 bases; J trimming: 3 bases; junction bases outside the gene matches: 7. CDR3 sequence (DNA): TGTGCCAGTAGGCTCCGGGACAGGGGTTACACCGGGGAGCTGTTTTTT. Translating gives CASRLRDRGYTGELFF.

The chain employs TRBV9 and TRBJ2-3; no definite D call. In germline, CDR1 is SGDLS, CDR2 YYNGEE. This CDR3 has 13 residues. V dropped 0 bases and J dropped 0 bases, with 2 bases sitting between them. CDR3 nucleotides: TGTGCCAGCAGCGTAGAAAGCACAGATACGCAGTATTTT. Its protein is CASSVESTDTQYF.

The rearrangement uses TRBV4-1 and TRBJ1-1; TRBD1 matches 7 bases. This CDR3 contains 16 residues. The germline CDR1 and CDR2 sequences are MGHRA and YSYEKL. The V gene end was trimmed by 1 base and the J gene end by 0 bases; junction bases not matched to a gene: 5. The CDR3 DNA is TGCGCCAGCAGCCAAGGATCAGGGGGGATGAACACTGAAGCTTTCTTT. Protein: CASSQGSGGMNTEAFF.

The rearrangement joins TRBV14 to TRBJ2-5, with TRBD1 matching 9 bases. J gave up 6 bases and V 4 bases, and 3 bases lay outside the gene matches. This CDR3 is built from 13 residues. Germline V gene data show CDR1 as SGHDN and CDR2 as FVKESK. The CDR3, as DNA: TGTGCCAGCAGCCTTGGACAGGGGAAGACCCAGTACTTC. Amino acid sequence: CASSLGQGKTQYF.

The chain is built from TRBV11-2 and TRBJ1-2, with D hard to call. The CDR3 runs to 15 residues. V gave up 5 bases and J gave up 4 bases, with 17 bases separating them. Germline V gene lookup returns CDR1 SGHAT and CDR2 FQNNGV. The CDR3 DNA is TGTGCCAGCAGCCCCCAACGGACGTATGCCTATGGCTACACCTTC. Translating gives CASSPQRTYAYGYTF. The full variable domain, with the rest looked up from reference TRBV11-2 and TRBJ1-2, is EAGVAQSPRYKIIEKRQSVAFWCNPISGHATLYWYQQILGQGPKLLIQFQNNGVVDDSQLPKDRFSAERLKGVDSTLKIQPAKLEDSAVYLCASSPQRTYAYGYTFGSGTRLTVV.

CDR3 sequence (DNA): TGTGCCAGCAGCTTTGGAGAGGGGCTGGGCACTGAAGCTTTCTTT. It is translated as CASSFGEGLGTEAFF. The chain links TRBV5-6 to TRBJ1-1, with a possible D match to TRBD1 (5 bases). Between the trimmed V and J ends, which lost 2 bases and 4 bases, there was a span of 15 bases. This CDR3 region has 15 residues. Germline CDR1 reads SGHDT; CDR2 reads YYEEEE.

This clone was observed once. The chain joins TRBV6-1 to TRBJ2-3; D is undetermined. Per germline, CDR1 MNHNS and CDR2 SASEGT. The length of the CDR3 is 16 residues. The germline V and J ends were trimmed by 1 base and 4 bases, with 15 bases remaining between them. The CDR3 spells CASSEERVGISDTQYF. The CDR3 bases are TGTGCCAGCAGTGAAGAAAGGGTCGGCATCTCAGATACGCAGTATTTT.

The chain employs TRBV6-5 and TRBJ1-2; 8 bases fit TRBD1. Germline CDR1 MNHEY, CDR2 SVGAGI. This CDR3 comprises 13 residues. J was trimmed by 6 bases and V by 4 bases; bases with no gene match: 4. CDR3 sequence (DNA): TGTGCCAGCAGTTGGGGACAGGCGGATGGCTACACCTTC. This codes for CASSWGQADGYTF.

This chain joins TRBV6-1 and TRBJ2-4; D may be TRBD1 or TRBD2 (6 bases each). The CDR3 covers 15 residues. V was trimmed by 1 base and J by 6 bases, leaving 13 bases between them. Germline lookup yields CDR1 MNHNS and CDR2 SASEGT. This CDR3 reads CASSEEGGPRNIQYF. The CDR3 DNA reads TGTGCCAGCAGTGAAGAAGGGGGGCCGAGAAACATTCAGTACTTC.